This T cell receptor beta chain was captured by sequencing in a study of cytomegalovirus exposure and HLA in healthy donors. Germline V gene sequence: CDR1 SNHLY, CDR2 FYNNEI. V shed 6 bases and J 0 bases; nucleotides not matched to a gene: 7. This CDR3 is 17 amino acids long. A few counts support this clone. Its cognate antigen is unknown. Vbeta (60) and Jbeta (13) primers were used in the PCR. Libraries were prepared by immunoSEQ multiplex PCR; TCRdb keeps only in-frame clonotypes and omits some of them. The sample lists over 45,000 clones; 65% to 85% were seen once. Study-wide findings and caveats: In a later analysis, TCR beta V- and J-gene trimming was associated with a missense DCLRE1C variant. More clonal expansion characterized HLA-associated TCR beta chains than equally common others in a later analysis.

V and J are TRBV2 and TRBJ2-3; 12 bases are shared with TRBD2. The specimen sequenced was PBMCs. This TCR was sampled from a boy between 10 and 17 years old in good health and CMV-seropositive. For the CDR3, the DNA is TGTGCCAGCAGCCCCAGACTAGCGGGGGACAGCACAGATACGCAGTATTTT. It yields the protein CASSPRLAGDSTDTQYF. Together with reference TRBV2 and TRBJ2-3, the CDR3 gives the full variable domain: EPEVTQTPSHQVTQMGQEVILRCVPISNHLYFYWYRQILGQKVEFLVSFYNNEISEKSEIFDDQFSVERPDGSNFTLKIRSTKLEDSAMYFCASSPRLAGDSTDTQYFGPGTRLTVL.